One sample yielded the 15 T cell receptor beta chains listed below, sequenced in a study of blood T cell repertoires in COVID-19 (dated by TCRdb to the early 2020s). Library preparation employed the immunoSEQ multiplex PCR assay. TCRdb provides this immuneACCESS table in a form limited to in-frame rearrangements. Some clones are lacking; in checked studies, under half of them reflect an unresolved V gene, and why the rest are absent is not known. The sample records about half a million clones, 75% to 90% of which are singletons. Jointly, the top ten make up 8.3% of the sample. Sequenced material: PBMCs or T cells enriched from blood (not recorded which). The source of these receptors is a woman in her sixties who had recovered from COVID-19.

The V and J genes are TRBV21-1 and TRBJ1-6. TRBV21-1 is noted as a pseudogene. The CDR3 runs 11 residues. The CDR3 DNA follows: TGTGCCAGCAGCAAAGTAGTACCCCTCCACTTT. Its protein is CASSKVVPLHF.

V usage is TRBV19 and J usage is TRBJ1-4, with 7 nucleotides matching TRBD1. Germline loops: CDR1 LNHDA, CDR2 SQIVND (reference sequence). The CDR3 contains 16 residues. J lost 4 bases, V lost 1 base, and 6 bases had no gene match. This chain's CDR3 is CASSIGATGINEKLFF. Written as DNA, the CDR3 is TGTGCCAGTAGTATAGGGGCGACAGGGATTAATGAAAAACTGTTTTTT.

The chain links TRBV2 to TRBJ2-2; perhaps TRBD1 as D (5 bases). The CDR3 has 14 amino acids. V dropped 4 bases and J dropped 6 bases, with 12 bases sitting between them. Germline-derived CDR1 and CDR2 are SNHLY and FYNNEI. CDR3 DNA sequence: TGTGCCAGCAGTGGTGGGGCCCCGGCCGGGGAGCTGTTTTTT. It translates to CASSGGAPAGELFF.

This chain connects TRBV5-4 to TRBJ1-1; D ambiguous. Germline V gene data show CDR1 as SGHNT and CDR2 as YYREEE (reference sequence). This CDR3 is 14 amino acids long. Trimming left V 1 base short and J 3 bases short, with 10 bases between. DNA for the CDR3: TGTGCCAGCAGCTTGCGGGGAGAGGACACTGAAGCTTTCTTT. It yields the protein CASSLRGEDTEAFF.

J is TRBJ1-6 and V is TRBV30; 8 nucleotides agree with TRBD1. The CDR3 is 15 amino acids. The ends lost 5 bases at V and 6 bases at J; junction bases unmatched: 9. CDR1 and CDR2 (germline): GTSNPN, SVGIG (reference sequence). CDR3 in DNA: TGTGCCTGGTGTTCAGGGGGCTCTGGTAATTCACCCCTCCACTTT. Encoded protein: CAWCSGGSGNSPLHF.

V usage is TRBV5-4 and J usage is TRBJ2-3; D is perhaps TRBD1 (6 bases). Trimming took off 4 bases at V and 2 bases at J, with 17 bases between the two ends. The CDR3 covers 16 residues. Looked up from germline, CDR1 is SGHNT and CDR2 is YYREEE (reference sequence). This CDR3 is CASSLGVQGLTDTQYF. The CDR3 nucleotides are TGTGCCAGCAGCCTGGGGGTACAGGGTCTCACAGATACGCAGTATTTT.

The chain carries TRBV2 and TRBJ2-7; 8 bases align to TRBD1. The germline CDR1 and CDR2 sequences are SNHLY and FYNNEI. J lost 2 bases, V lost 4 bases, and 1 base had no gene match. The CDR3 is made up of 13 amino acids. DNA of the CDR3: TGTGCCAGCAGTGTGGACAGGGCCTACGAGCAGTACTTC. It is translated as CASSVDRAYEQYF.

This clone was detected once. CDR3 coding DNA: TGTGCCAGCAGTTTAGCGCAGGGTGGTTACACCTTC. Translated, it gives CASSLAQGGYTF. V and J are TRBV12-3 or TRBV12-4 and TRBJ1-2; maybe TRBD1 (5 bases). The CDR3 length is 12 residues. Trimming cost V 0 bases and J 11 bases, with 10 bases left between them.

The sample holds one count of this clone. The chain is built from TRBV19 and TRBJ2-2; 11 nucleotides agree with TRBD2. This CDR3 is built from 17 residues. The V gene end was trimmed by 6 bases and the J gene end by 0 bases; junction bases not matched to a gene: 6. Germline lookup yields CDR1 LNHDA and CDR2 SQIVND (reference sequence). CDR3 DNA sequence: TGTGCCAGTAGAAGACTAGCGGGATCTACGAACACCGGGGAGCTGTTTTTT. Its protein product is CASRRLAGSTNTGELFF.

V and J are TRBV5-1 and TRBJ2-2; D not resolved. V was trimmed by 1 base and J by 2 bases, leaving 12 bases between them. This CDR3 is built from 16 residues. CDR1 and CDR2 (germline): SGHRS, YFSETQ. The CDR3 loop reads CASSLSGSPNTGELFF. The DNA of the CDR3 is TGCGCCAGCAGCTTGTCAGGCAGTCCCAACACCGGGGAGCTGTTTTTT.

This sequence joins TRBV4-2 and TRBJ1-5, with 7 bases lining up with TRBD1. The CDR3 is 16 residues long. V was clipped by 4 bases and J by 6 bases; unmatched bases: 12. Per the germline V gene, CDR1 is LGHNA and CDR2 is YNFKEQ. Here the CDR3 reads CASSPQTGQGSQPQHF. Written as DNA, the CDR3 is TGTGCCAGCAGCCCCCAGACAGGGCAGGGGAGTCAGCCCCAGCATTTT.

The chain uses TRBV4-1 and TRBJ1-3; TRBD1 matches at 8 bases. V trimming: 4 bases; J trimming: 0 bases; junction bases outside the gene matches: 5. CDR3 size: 16 residues. Germline V gene sequence: CDR1 MGHRA, CDR2 YSYEKL. CDR3: CASSLVGQGSGNTIYF. DNA for the CDR3: TGCGCCAGCAGCCTCGTTGGACAGGGCTCTGGAAACACCATATATTTT.

The chain carries TRBV5-6 and TRBJ1-4, with TRBD1 identical over 7 bases. The V segment lost 4 bases and the J segment 7 bases; nucleotides outside the gene matches: 7. Germline V gene lookup returns CDR1 SGHDT and CDR2 YYEEEE. This CDR3 is 14 amino acids long. The CDR3 protein is CASSQTGYSEKLFF. The CDR3 DNA sequence: TGTGCCAGCAGCCAGACAGGGTACAGTGAAAAACTGTTTTTT. The full variable domain, its missing parts supplied by reference TRBV5-6 and TRBJ1-4, is DAGVTQSPTHLIKTRGQQVTLRCSPKSGHDTVSWYQQALGQGPQFIFQYYEEEERQRGNFPDRFSGHQFPNYSSELNVNALLLGDSALYLCASSQTGYSEKLFFGSGTQLSVL.

The V and J genes are TRBV27 and TRBJ1-2; no definite D call. Per germline, CDR1 MNHEY and CDR2 SMNVEV (reference sequence). The germline V and J ends were trimmed by 4 bases and 4 bases, with 7 bases remaining between them. The length of the CDR3 is 12 residues. Written as DNA, the CDR3 is TGTGCCAGCAGTTCCAACGGCTATGGCTACACCTTC. This sequence encodes CASSSNGYGYTF.

The chain employs TRBV18 and TRBJ2-1; 8 bases are a match to TRBD2. The CDR3 loop spans 15 amino acids. CDR1 and CDR2 (germline): KGHSH, LQKENI. Trimming cost V 6 bases and J 7 bases; bases outside gene matches: 11. The CDR3 sequence is CASSLSGTRGNEQFF. CDR3 bases: TGTGCCAGCTCCCTCTCCGGGACTAGGGGTAATGAGCAGTTCTTC.